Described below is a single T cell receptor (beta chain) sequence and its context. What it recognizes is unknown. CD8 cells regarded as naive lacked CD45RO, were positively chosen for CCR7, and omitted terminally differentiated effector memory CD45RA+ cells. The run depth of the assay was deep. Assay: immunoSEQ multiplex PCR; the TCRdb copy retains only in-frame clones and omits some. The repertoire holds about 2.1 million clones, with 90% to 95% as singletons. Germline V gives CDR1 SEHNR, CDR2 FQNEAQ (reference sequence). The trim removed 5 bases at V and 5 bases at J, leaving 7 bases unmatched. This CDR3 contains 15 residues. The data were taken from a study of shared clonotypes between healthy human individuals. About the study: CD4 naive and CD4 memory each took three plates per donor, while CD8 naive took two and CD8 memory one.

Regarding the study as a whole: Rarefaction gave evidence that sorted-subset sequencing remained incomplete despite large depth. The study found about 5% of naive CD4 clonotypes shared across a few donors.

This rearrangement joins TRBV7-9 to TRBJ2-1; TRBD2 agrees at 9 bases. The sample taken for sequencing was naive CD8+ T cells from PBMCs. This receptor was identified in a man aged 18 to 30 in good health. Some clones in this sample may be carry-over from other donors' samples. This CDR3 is CASSQPSGTDNEQFF. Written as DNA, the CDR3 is TGTGCCAGCAGCCAACCTAGCGGGACGGACAATGAGCAGTTCTTC.